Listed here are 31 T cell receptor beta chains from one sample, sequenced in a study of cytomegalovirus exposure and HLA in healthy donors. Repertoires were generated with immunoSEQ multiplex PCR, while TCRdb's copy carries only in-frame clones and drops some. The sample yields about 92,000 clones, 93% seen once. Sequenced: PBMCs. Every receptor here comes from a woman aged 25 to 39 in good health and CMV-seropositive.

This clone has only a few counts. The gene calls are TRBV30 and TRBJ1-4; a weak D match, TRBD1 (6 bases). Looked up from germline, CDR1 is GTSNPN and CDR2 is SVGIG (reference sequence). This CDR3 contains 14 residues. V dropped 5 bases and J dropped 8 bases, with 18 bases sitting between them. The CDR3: CAWEARGREEKLFF. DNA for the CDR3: TGTGCCTGGGAAGCCAGGGGTAGGGAAGAAAAACTGTTTTTT. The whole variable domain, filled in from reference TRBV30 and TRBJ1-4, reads SQTIHQWPATLVQPVGSPLSLECTVEGTSNPNLYWYRQAAGRGLQLLFYSVGIGQISSEVPQNLSASRPQDRQFILSSKKLLLSDSGFYLCAWEARGREEKLFFGSGTQLSVL.

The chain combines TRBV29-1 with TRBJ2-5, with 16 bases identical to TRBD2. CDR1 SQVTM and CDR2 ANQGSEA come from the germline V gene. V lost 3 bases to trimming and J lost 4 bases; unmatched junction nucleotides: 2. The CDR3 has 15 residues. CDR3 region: CSVEGTSGGGETQYF. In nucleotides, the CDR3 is TGCAGCGTTGAGGGGACTAGCGGGGGGGGAGAGACCCAGTACTTC. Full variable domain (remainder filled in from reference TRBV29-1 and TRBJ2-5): SAVISQKPSRDICQRGTSLTIQCQVDSQVTMMFWYRQQPGQSLTLIATANQGSEATYESGFVIDKFPISRPNLTFSTLTVSNMSPEDSSIYLCSVEGTSGGGETQYFGPGTRLLVL.

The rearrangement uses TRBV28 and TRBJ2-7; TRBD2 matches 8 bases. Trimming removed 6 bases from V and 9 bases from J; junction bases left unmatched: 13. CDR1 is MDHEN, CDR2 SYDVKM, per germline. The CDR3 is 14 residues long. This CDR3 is CASSSDSGRRGQYF. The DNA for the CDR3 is TGTGCCAGCAGCTCGGACAGCGGGAGACGGGGGCAGTACTTC.

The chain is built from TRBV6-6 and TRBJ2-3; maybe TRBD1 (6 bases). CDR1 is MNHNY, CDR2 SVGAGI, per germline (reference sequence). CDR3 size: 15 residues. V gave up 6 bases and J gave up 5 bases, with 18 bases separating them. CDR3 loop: CASSSRGLREDTQYF. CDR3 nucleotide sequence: TGTGCCAGCAGCTCCAGGGGCCTGAGGGAAGATACGCAGTATTTT.

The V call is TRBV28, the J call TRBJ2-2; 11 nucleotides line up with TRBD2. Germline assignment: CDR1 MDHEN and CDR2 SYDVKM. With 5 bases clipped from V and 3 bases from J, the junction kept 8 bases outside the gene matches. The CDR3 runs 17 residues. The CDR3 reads CASSLAGGPQYTGELFF. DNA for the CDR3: TGTGCCAGCAGTCTAGCGGGAGGACCCCAGTACACCGGGGAGCTGTTTTTT.

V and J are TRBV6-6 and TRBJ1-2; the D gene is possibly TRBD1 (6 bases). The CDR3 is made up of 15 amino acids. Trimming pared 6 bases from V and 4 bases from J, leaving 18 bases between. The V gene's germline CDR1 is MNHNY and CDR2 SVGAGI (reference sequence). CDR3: CASSPRTGPRYGYTF. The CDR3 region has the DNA TGTGCCAGCAGCCCCCGCACAGGGCCTCGCTATGGCTACACCTTC.

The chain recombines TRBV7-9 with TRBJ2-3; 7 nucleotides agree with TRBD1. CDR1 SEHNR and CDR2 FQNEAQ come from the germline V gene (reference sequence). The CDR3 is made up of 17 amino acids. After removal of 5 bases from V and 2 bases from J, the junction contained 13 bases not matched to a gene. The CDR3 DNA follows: TGTGCCAGCAGCAAAAGACAGGGATCAAATTTCACAGATACGCAGTATTTT. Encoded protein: CASSKRQGSNFTDTQYF. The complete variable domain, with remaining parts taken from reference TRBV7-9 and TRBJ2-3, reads DTGVSQNPRHKITKRGQNVTFRCDPISEHNRLYWYRQTLGQGPEFLTYFQNEAQLEKSRLLSDRFSAERPKGSFSTLEIQRTEQGDSAMYLCASSKRQGSNFTDTQYFGPGTRLTVL.

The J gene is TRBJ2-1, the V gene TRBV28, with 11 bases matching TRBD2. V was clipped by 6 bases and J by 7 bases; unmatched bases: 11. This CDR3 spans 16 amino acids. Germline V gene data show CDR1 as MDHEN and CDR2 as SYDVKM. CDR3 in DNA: TGTGCCAGCAGCCCGGGGACTAGCGGACTTTTGAATGAGCAGTTCTTC. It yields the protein CASSPGTSGLLNEQFF.

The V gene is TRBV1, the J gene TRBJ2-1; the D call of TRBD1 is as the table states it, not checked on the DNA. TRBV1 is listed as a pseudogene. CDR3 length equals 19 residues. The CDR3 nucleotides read TGCACCAGCAGCCAAGATTTTTGGTCCGGGTTAGGGGTTTACAATGAGCAGTTCTTC. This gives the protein CTSSQDFWSGLGVYNEQFF.

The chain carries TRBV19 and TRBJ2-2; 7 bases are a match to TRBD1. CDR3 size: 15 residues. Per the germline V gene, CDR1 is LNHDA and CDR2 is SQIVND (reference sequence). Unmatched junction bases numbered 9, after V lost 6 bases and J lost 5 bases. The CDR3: CASRRDRAATGELFF. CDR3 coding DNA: TGTGCCAGTAGGAGAGACAGGGCTGCGACCGGGGAGCTGTTTTTT.

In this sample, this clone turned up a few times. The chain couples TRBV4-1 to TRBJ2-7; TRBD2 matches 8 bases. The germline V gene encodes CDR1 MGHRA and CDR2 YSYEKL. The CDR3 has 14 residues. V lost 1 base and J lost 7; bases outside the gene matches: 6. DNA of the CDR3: TGCGCCAGCAGCCAAGCGCCGGGACTAGGAGAGCAGTACTTC. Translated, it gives CASSQAPGLGEQYF.

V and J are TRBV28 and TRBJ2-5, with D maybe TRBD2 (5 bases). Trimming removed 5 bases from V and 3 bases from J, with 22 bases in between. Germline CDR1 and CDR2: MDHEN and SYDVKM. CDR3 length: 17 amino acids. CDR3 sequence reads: CASSDRTGILTKETQYF. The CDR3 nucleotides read TGTGCCAGCAGTGATAGGACGGGGATTCTTACGAAAGAGACCCAGTACTTC.

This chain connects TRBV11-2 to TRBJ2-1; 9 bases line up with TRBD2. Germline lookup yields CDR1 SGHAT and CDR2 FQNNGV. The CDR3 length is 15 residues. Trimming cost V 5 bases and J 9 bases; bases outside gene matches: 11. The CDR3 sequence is CASSASGITVSEQFF. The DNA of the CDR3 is TGTGCCAGCAGCGCTAGCGGGATAACAGTTAGTGAGCAGTTCTTC.

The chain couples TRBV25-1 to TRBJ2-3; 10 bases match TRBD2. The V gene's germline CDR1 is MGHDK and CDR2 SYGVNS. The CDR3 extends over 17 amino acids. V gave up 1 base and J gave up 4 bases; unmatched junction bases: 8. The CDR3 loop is CASSEFVGTSVADTQYF. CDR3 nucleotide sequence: TGTGCCAGCAGTGAATTCGTGGGGACTAGCGTGGCAGATACGCAGTATTTT.

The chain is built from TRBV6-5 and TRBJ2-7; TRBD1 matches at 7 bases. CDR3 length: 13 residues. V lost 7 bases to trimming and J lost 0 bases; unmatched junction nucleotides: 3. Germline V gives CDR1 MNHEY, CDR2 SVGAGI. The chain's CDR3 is CASKDRSSYEQYF. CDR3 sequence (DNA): TGTGCCAGCAAGGACAGGAGCTCCTACGAGCAGTACTTC.

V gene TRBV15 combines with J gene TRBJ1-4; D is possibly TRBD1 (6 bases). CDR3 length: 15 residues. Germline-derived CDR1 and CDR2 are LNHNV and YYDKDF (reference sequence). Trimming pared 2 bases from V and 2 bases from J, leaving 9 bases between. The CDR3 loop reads CATSRTQGTNEKLFF. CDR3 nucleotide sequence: TGTGCCACCAGCAGAACCCAGGGGACTAATGAAAAACTGTTTTTT.

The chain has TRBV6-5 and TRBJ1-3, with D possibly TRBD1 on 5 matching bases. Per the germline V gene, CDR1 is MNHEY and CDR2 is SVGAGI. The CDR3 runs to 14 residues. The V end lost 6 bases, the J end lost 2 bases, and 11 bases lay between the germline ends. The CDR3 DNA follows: TGTGCCAGCAGCCCCGGGGGGGCTGGAAACACCATATATTTT. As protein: CASSPGGAGNTIYF.

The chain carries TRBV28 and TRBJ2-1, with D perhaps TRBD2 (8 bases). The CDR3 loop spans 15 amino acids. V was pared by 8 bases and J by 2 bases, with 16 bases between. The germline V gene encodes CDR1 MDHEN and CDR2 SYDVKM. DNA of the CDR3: TGTGCCAGCGGGACAGCGGGAGTGGCCTACAATGAGCAGTTCTTC. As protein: CASGTAGVAYNEQFF.

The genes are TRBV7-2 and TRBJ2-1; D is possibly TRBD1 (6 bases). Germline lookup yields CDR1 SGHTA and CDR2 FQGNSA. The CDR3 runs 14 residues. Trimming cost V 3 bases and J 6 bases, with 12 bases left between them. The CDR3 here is CASSFRQVVNEQFF. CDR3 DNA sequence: TGTGCCAGCAGCTTTAGACAGGTGGTCAATGAGCAGTTCTTC.

The DNA of the CDR3 is TGTGCCAGCAGCTCTAGCGGGATGAGCAATGAGCAGTTCTTC. It translates to CASSSSGMSNEQFF. The rearrangement uses TRBV7-9 and TRBJ2-1; 9 bases match TRBD2. V gave up 4 bases and J gave up 6 bases; unmatched junction bases: 4. The CDR3 runs to 14 residues. Germline V CDR1 and CDR2: SEHNR, FQNEAQ (reference sequence).

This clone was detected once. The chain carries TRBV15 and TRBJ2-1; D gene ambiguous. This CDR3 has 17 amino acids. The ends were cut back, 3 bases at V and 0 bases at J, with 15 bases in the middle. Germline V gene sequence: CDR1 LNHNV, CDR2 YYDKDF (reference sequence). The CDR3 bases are TGTGCCACCAGCAGTCGCGATCCCTTCTCCTCCTACAATGAGCAGTTCTTC. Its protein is CATSSRDPFSSYNEQFF.

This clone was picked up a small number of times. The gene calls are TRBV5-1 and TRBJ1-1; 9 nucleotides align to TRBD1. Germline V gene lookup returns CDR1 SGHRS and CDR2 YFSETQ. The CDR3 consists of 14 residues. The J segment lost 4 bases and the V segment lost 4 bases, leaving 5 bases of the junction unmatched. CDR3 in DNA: TGCGCCAGCAGCCCGTACAGGGGGCCCACTGAAGCTTTCTTT. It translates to CASSPYRGPTEAFF.

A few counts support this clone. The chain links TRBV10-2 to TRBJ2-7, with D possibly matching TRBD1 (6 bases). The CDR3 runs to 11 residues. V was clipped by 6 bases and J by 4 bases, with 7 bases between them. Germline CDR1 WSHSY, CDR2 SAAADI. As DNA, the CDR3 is TGCGCCAGCAGAGGACAGTACGAGCAGTACTTC. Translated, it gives CASRGQYEQYF.

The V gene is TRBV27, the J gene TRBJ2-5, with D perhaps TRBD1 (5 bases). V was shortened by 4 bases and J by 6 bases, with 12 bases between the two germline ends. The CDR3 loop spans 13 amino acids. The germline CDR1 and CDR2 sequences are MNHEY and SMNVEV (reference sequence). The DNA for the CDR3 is TGTGCCAGCAGTTACTCCAGGGTGCAGACCCAGTACTTC. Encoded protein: CASSYSRVQTQYF.

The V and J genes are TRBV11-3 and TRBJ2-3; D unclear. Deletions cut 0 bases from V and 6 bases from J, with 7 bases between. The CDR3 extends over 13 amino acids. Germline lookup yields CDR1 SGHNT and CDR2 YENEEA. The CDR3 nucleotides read TGTGCCAGCAGCTTAGATCGGGTGGATACGCAGTATTTT. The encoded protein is CASSLDRVDTQYF. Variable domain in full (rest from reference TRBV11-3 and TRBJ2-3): EAGVVQSPRYKIIEKKQPVAFWCNPISGHNTLYWYLQNLGQGPELLIRYENEEAVDDSQLPKDRFSAERLKGVDSTLKIQPAELGDSAVYLCASSLDRVDTQYFGPGTRLTVL.

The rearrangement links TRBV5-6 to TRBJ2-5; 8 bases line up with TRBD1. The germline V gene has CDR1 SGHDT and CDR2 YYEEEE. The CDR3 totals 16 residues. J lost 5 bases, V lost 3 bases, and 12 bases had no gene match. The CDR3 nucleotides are TGTGCCAGCAGCTCAGCACTAAAGACAGGGGTTGAGACCCAGTACTTC. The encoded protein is CASSSALKTGVETQYF.

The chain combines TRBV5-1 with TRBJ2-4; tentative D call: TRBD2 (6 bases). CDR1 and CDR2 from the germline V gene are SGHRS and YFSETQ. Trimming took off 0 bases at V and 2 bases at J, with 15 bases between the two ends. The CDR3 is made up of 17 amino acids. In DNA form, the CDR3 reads TGCGCCAGCAGCTTGGAGGCGGGGCGCGGATCCAAAAACATTCAGTACTTC. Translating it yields CASSLEAGRGSKNIQYF.

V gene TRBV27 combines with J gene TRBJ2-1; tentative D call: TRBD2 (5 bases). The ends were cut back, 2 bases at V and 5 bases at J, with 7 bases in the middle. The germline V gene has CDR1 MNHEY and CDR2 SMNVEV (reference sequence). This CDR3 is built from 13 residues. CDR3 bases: TGTGCCAGCAGTTTAGTCGGGGACAATGAGCAGTTCTTC. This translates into CASSLVGDNEQFF.

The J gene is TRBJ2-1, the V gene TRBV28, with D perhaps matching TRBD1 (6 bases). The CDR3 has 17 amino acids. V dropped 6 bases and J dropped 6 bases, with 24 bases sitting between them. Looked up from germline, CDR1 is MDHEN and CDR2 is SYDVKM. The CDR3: CASSRLHRQVDINEQFF. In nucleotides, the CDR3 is TGTGCCAGCAGCCGACTCCATCGACAGGTCGATATCAATGAGCAGTTCTTC.

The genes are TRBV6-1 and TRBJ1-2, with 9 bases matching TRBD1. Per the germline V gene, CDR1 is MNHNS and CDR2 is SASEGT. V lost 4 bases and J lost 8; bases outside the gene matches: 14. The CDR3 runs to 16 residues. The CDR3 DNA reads TGTGCCAGCAGTGGCGGGACAGGGTATAGTCTTTGGGGCTACACCTTC. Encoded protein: CASSGGTGYSLWGYTF.

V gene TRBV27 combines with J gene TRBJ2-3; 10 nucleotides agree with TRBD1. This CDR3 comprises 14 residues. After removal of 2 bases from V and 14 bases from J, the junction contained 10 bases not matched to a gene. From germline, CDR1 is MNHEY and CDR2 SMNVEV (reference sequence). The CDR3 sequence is CASSLVAGTGALYF. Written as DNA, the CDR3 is TGTGCCAGCAGTTTAGTCGCGGGGACAGGGGCTTTGTATTTT.